This TCR beta chain was recorded in a study of T cells in women clearing cervical HPV infection. Study-level information: Case blood drawn at lesion detection; control blood after infection cleared.

Sequenced by immunoSEQ multiplex PCR; TCRdb stores in-frame clones only, minus some. The sample has around 40,000 clones. In regard to this clone: Its specificity is not known. The read is 3 residues too short to cover the CDR3 end, so that end is filled in from the germline J gene.

Trimming removed 5 bases at V and 6 bases at J, with 14 bases between. Germline V gives CDR1 SGHTA, CDR2 FQGNSA. The CDR3 consists of 13 residues. Overall study results and limits: TRBV6-7 abundance was lower in cases than controls (around 0.1% versus 0.15%).

Source material: blood buffy coat. The sequence was collected from a woman aged 18 to 75 with a cervical HPV16 infection that either progressed to CIN3+ or cleared (not recorded which). The rearrangement uses TRBV7-2 and TRBJ2-7, with no clear D. The CDR3 loop reads CASSRHPTLEQYF. The covered CDR3 bases are TGTGCCAGCAGCCGACACCCCACCCTCGAG.